This T cell receptor (beta chain) was identified in a study of blood T cell repertoires in COVID-19. Study-level information: COVID-19 samples from acute and convalescent phases originated in the United States, Italy and Spain. T cells, B-cell-depleted T cells, or PBMCs provided the cDNA or gDNA that served as material.

In the original analysis: For nucleated cells, counts were estimated from reference gene primer amplification. Some clones are missing from TCRdb's copy, which holds only in-frame ones; the method was immunoSEQ multiplex PCR. V, J and clone size were drawn from that table, and D and trimming were deduced from the DNA. The data show hundreds of thousands of clones, 85% to 90% seen once. Trimming removed 1 base from V and 1 base from J; junction bases left unmatched: 7. Germline CDR1 and CDR2: MGHRA and YSYEKL. The CDR3 spans 17 residues. Self-reported history from a screening survey and questionnaire set each donor's cohort.

The receptor's source is a man younger than 45 who had recovered from COVID-19. Sequences were obtained from PBMCs or T cells enriched from blood (not recorded which). The rearrangement links TRBV4-1 to TRBJ2-1; 7 bases are a match to TRBD2. Here the CDR3 reads CASSQGGAGVSYNEQFF. The CDR3 DNA reads TGCGCCAGCAGCCAAGGAGGGGCGGGGGTTTCCTACAATGAGCAGTTCTTC.